This T cell receptor beta chain was identified in a study of regulatory T cells in long-lasting Graves disease. This clonotype was seen repeatedly, ten times or more. What it recognizes is unknown. Time point specified: persistent/refractory GD, antithyroid drugs over 5 years with positive TRAb. After RNA was extracted from PBMCs, the TCR library was made from it. Those enrolled as patients came out of an endocrinology department in Xi'an, China. V lost 5 bases to trimming and J lost 5 bases; unmatched junction nucleotides: 7. Germline-derived CDR1 and CDR2 are MNHEY and SMNVEV (reference sequence). This CDR3 is built from 14 residues. Study findings and constraints: Persistent Graves' cases showed lower TCR diversity than newly diagnosed cases.

Arm-PCR with iRepertoire HTBI primers amplified the CDR3 regions for these TCR beta libraries. Each CDR3 protein gets one entry after TCRdb re-called the multiplex PCR reads with MiXCR. The sample contains some 450,000 distinct CDR3 sequences, less than 25% of which appear only once. The input for sequencing was peripheral blood mononuclear cells (PBMCs), taken when the disease was refractory, from a patient treated with antithyroid drugs. The origin of this receptor is a female donor with Graves disease. The chain joins TRBV27 to TRBJ2-7; TRBD2 matches 9 bases. CDR3 residues: CASSPLAGYNEQYF. The CDR3 DNA reads TGTGCCAGCAGTCCGCTAGCGGGATACAACGAGCAGTACTTC.